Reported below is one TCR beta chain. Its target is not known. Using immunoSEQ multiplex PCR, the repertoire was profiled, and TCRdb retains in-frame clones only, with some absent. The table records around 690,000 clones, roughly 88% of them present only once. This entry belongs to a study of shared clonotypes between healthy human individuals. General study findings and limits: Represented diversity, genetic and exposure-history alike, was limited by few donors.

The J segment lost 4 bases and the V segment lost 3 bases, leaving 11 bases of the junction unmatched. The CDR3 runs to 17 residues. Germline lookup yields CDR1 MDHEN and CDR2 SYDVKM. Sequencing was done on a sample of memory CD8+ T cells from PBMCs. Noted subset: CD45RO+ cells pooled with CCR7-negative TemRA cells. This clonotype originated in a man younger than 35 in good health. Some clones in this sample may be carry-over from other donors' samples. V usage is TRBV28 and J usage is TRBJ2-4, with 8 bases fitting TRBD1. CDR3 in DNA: TGTGCCAGCAGTTTCCAAACCGGACAGGGACCAAAAAACATTCAGTACTTC. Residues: CASSFQTGQGPKNIQYF. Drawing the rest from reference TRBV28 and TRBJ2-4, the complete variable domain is DVKVTQSSRYLVKRTGEKVFLECVQDMDHENMFWYRQDPGLGLRLIYFSYDVKMKEKGDIPEGYSVSREKKERFSLILESASTNQTSMYLCASSFQTGQGPKNIQYFGAGTRLSVL.